The 16 T cell receptor beta chains presented below share a single source sample, sequenced in a study of beta chain features in type 1 diabetes. General study points: Type 1 diabetes patients showed a moderate but significant shortening of TCRB CDR3s in all four CD4+ subsets.

Since all of the isolated RNA was reverse transcribed, expressed TCRB transcripts were what got sequenced. Only in-frame clones appear in the TCRdb table, and some are missing; sequencing was by immunoSEQ multiplex PCR. The table has about 650,000 clones, around 12% seen once; the top ten hold 0.095% to 0.15%. The antigens these receptors bind are not known. The sequencing input was naive CD4+ T cells from blood. These receptors all stem from a man aged 30-40 years with type 1 diabetes.

This clone has only a few counts. Distinct nucleotide sequences in the sample also encode this CDR3. V and J are TRBV9 and TRBJ2-2; 8 bases fit TRBD1. The CDR3 has 16 amino acids. CDR1 and CDR2 (germline): SGDLS, YYNGEE. V was pared by 0 bases and J by 1 base, with 2 bases of the junction left unmatched. CDR3 sequence (DNA): TGTGCCAGCAGCGTAGCGGGGACAGGGAACACCGGGGAGCTGTTTTTT. Translated: CASSVAGTGNTGELFF.

This clone was seen only a few times. The V and J genes are TRBV19 and TRBJ1-6, with D perhaps matching TRBD1 (6 bases). Trimming removed 5 bases from V and 9 bases from J, with 14 bases in between. Germline CDR1 and CDR2: LNHDA and SQIVND (reference sequence). This CDR3 region has 14 residues. The CDR3 nucleotides read TGTGCCAGTAGTGATCACAGGGTTGGTTCACCCCTCCACTTT. It encodes CASSDHRVGSPLHF.

This rearrangement joins TRBV7-2 to TRBJ1-3; 8 positions agree with TRBD1. Losses at the gene ends were 0 bases for V and 4 bases for J; bases not matched to a gene: 5. The CDR3 runs 16 residues. Germline CDR1 and CDR2: SGHTA and FQGNSA. The CDR3 sequence: CASSLARGQGGNTIYF. For the CDR3, the DNA is TGTGCCAGCAGCTTAGCGCGCGGACAGGGAGGAAACACCATATATTTT.

This clone occurred once. V usage is TRBV5-1 and J usage is TRBJ2-7; tentatively, D is TRBD2 (6 bases). Trimming took off 7 bases at V and 3 bases at J, with 14 bases between the two ends. Germline V gene sequence: CDR1 SGHRS, CDR2 YFSETQ. The CDR3 runs 13 residues. The CDR3 coding sequence is TGCGCCAGCGGGCGGGAAAGAATCTACGAGCAGTACTTC. Amino acid sequence: CASGRERIYEQYF.

This clone was seen only a few times. The chain employs TRBV18 and TRBJ1-5, with 7 bases fitting TRBD1. This CDR3 is built from 15 residues. After removal of 7 bases from V and 2 bases from J, the junction contained 8 bases not matched to a gene. CDR1 is KGHSH, CDR2 LQKENI, per germline. The CDR3 sequence: CASCLVGGGNQPQHF. CDR3 nucleotides: TGTGCCAGCTGTCTGGTAGGGGGCGGCAATCAGCCCCAGCATTTT.

This chain uses TRBV6-5 with TRBJ2-7; D tentatively fits TRBD1 or TRBD2 (5 bases each). The V end lost 0 bases, the J end lost 3 bases, and 9 bases lay between the germline ends. From germline, CDR1 is MNHEY and CDR2 SVGAGI. There are 14 residues in the CDR3. Here the CDR3 reads CASSYSPGRYEQYF. In nucleotides, the CDR3 is TGTGCCAGCAGTTACTCCCCGGGGCGCTACGAGCAGTACTTC.

This clone came up a few times. The chain carries TRBV7-2 and TRBJ2-1; 9 nucleotides agree with TRBD2. Trimming removed 2 bases from V and 3 bases from J; junction bases left unmatched: 8. Germline CDR1 and CDR2: SGHTA and FQGNSA. This CDR3 has 17 amino acids. The CDR3 sequence: CASSLRLSGGHYNEQFF. The DNA of the CDR3 is TGTGCCAGCAGCTTAAGGCTTAGCGGGGGCCACTACAATGAGCAGTTCTTC.

This clone was counted a few times. J is TRBJ2-1 and V is TRBV21-1; TRBD2 is taken as the D call from the table, unchecked against the DNA. TRBV21-1 is termed a pseudogene. The CDR3 is 16 residues long. The CDR3 spells CASSKGRDRHIHEQFF. Here the CDR3 DNA reads TGTGCCAGCAGCAAAGGGAGGGACCGACATATCCATGAGCAGTTCTTC.

Points on this clone: In the same sample, other DNA sequences code for this CDR3. The rearrangement uses TRBV28 and TRBJ2-3, with 7 bases identical to TRBD2. Germline loops: CDR1 MDHEN, CDR2 SYDVKM. The junction had 3 bases not matched to a gene; V was cut back by 3 bases and J by 6 bases. This CDR3 has 13 amino acids. CDR3: CASSLGGTDTQYF. Written as DNA, the CDR3 is TGTGCCAGCAGTTTGGGGGGGACTGATACGCAGTATTTT.

This clone was observed a handful of times. The chain links TRBV5-4 to TRBJ2-7; maybe TRBD1 (6 bases). V gave up 2 bases and J gave up 1 base, with 13 bases separating them. This CDR3 has 15 amino acids. CDR1 SGHNT and CDR2 YYREEE come from the germline V gene (reference sequence). The CDR3 DNA follows: TGTGCCAGCAGCTTTCGGCAGGGGCAATCCTACGAGCAGTACTTC. Protein sequence: CASSFRQGQSYEQYF.

The gene calls are TRBV5-8 and TRBJ1-1; D is uncertain. The CDR3 has 14 residues. CDR1 and CDR2 (germline): SGHTS, YDEGEE. V lost 2 bases and J 0 bases, leaving 8 bases between the germline ends. CDR3 bases: TGTGCCAGCAGCTTTGACCACCTGAACACTGAAGCTTTCTTT. This encodes CASSFDHLNTEAFF.

The rearrangement uses TRBV10-3 and TRBJ2-3; no reliable D call. Germline V gives CDR1 ENHRY, CDR2 SYGVKD. The CDR3 has 14 amino acids. Between the trimmed V and J ends, which lost 2 bases and 0 bases, there was a span of 6 bases. CDR3 nucleotides: TGTGCCATCAGTGAGGTTGGCAGCACAGATACGCAGTATTTT. This codes for CAISEVGSTDTQYF.

V and J are TRBV19 and TRBJ1-2; no firm D call. This CDR3 is built from 13 residues. The V and J ends lost 5 bases and 4 bases respectively, with 11 bases between them. CDR1 and CDR2 (germline): LNHDA, SQIVND (reference sequence). The CDR3 DNA follows: TGTGCCAGTAGTCGGACGAGCGTCTATGGCTACACCTTC. Encoded protein: CASSRTSVYGYTF.

This clone was counted a few times. The rearrangement uses TRBV28 and TRBJ1-1; D uncertain. V was cut by 5 bases and J by 2 bases, with 12 bases left in between. CDR1 and CDR2 (germline): MDHEN, SYDVKM. The CDR3 sequence is 14 residues long. The CDR3 DNA follows: TGTGCCAGCAGTCCGAAGATGGTTAACACTGAAGCTTTCTTT. Translating gives CASSPKMVNTEAFF.

This clone turned up a few times. This chain connects TRBV30 to TRBJ2-5; D perhaps matches TRBD1 (5 bases). The CDR3 contains 14 residues. Germline V gives CDR1 GTSNPN, CDR2 SVGIG (reference sequence). The V end lost 2 bases, the J end lost 2 bases, and 12 bases lay between the germline ends. CDR3 loop: CAWSRLDSQETQYF. DNA of the CDR3: TGTGCCTGGAGTCGATTAGACAGTCAAGAGACCCAGTACTTC.

This clone was counted between two and nine times. The V gene is TRBV5-1, the J gene TRBJ1-2; TRBD1 aligns across 12 bases. In germline, CDR1 is SGHRS, CDR2 YFSETQ. This CDR3 spans 16 amino acids. V was clipped by 4 bases and J by 8 bases; unmatched bases: 12. Here the CDR3 reads CASSVTGQGAQDGYTF. The CDR3 DNA reads TGCGCCAGCAGCGTTACGGGACAGGGGGCGCAGGACGGCTACACCTTC.